This entry lists 8 T cell receptor beta chains sequenced from one sample in a study of siplizumab effects on memory and regulatory T cells. Clones were sequenced by immunoSEQ multiplex PCR, and TCRdb holds only the in-frame ones, with some missing. The sample records roughly 100,000 clones, nearly 95% being singletons. Sequences were obtained from Tregs sorted from blood. All receptors come from a human donor in good health.

J is TRBJ2-1 and V is TRBV11-3; D might be TRBD1 (6 bases). The CDR3 runs to 14 residues. The germline V and J ends were trimmed by 5 bases and 4 bases, with 12 bases remaining between them. Per germline, CDR1 SGHNT and CDR2 YENEEA. This CDR3 reads CASSPDSFYNEQFF. The CDR3 coding sequence is TGTGCCAGCAGCCCGGACAGTTTTTACAATGAGCAGTTCTTC.

The sample holds one count of this clone. CDR3 bases: TGTGCCAGCAAGGTGGCGGGGACCAGCACAGATACGCAGTATTTT. Its protein is CASKVAGTSTDTQYF. This chain links TRBV11-2 with TRBJ2-3; D might be TRBD2 (6 bases). The CDR3 consists of 15 residues. V was cut by 7 bases and J by 0 bases, with 14 bases left in between. In germline, CDR1 is SGHAT, CDR2 FQNNGV. Complete variable domain (other parts from reference TRBV11-2 and TRBJ2-3): EAGVAQSPRYKIIEKRQSVAFWCNPISGHATLYWYQQILGQGPKLLIQFQNNGVVDDSQLPKDRFSAERLKGVDSTLKIQPAKLEDSAVYLCASKVAGTSTDTQYFGPGTRLTVL.

V is TRBV15 and J is TRBJ2-1, with 8 positions matching TRBD2. CDR1 LNHNV and CDR2 YYDKDF come from the germline V gene (reference sequence). Losses at the gene ends were 0 bases for V and 2 bases for J; bases not matched to a gene: 9. The CDR3 length is 18 residues. The chain's CDR3 is CATSRDITRRGAYNEQFF. In DNA, the CDR3 is TGTGCCACCAGCAGAGATATTACCCGGCGGGGGGCCTACAATGAGCAGTTCTTC. Supplemented by reference TRBV15 and TRBJ2-1, the full variable domain reads DAMVIQNPRYQVTQFGKPVTLSCSQTLNHNVMYWYQQKSSQAPKLLFHYYDKDFNNEADTPDNFQSRRPNTSFCFLDIRSPGLGDTAMYLCATSRDITRRGAYNEQFFGPGTRLTVL.

This clone was observed a single time. The chain recombines TRBV21-1 with TRBJ2-7; the table calls TRBD1, which could not be checked here. TRBV21-1 is annotated as a pseudogene. This CDR3 has 19 amino acids. CDR3 residues: CASSNACPRGTGLSYEQYF. CDR3 sequence (DNA): TGTGCCAGCAGCAACGCCTGCCCCCGCGGGACAGGACTATCATACGAGCAGTACTTC.

The rearrangement uses TRBV10-3 and TRBJ1-2; the D gene is possibly TRBD1 (6 bases). CDR3 length: 14 amino acids. The V gene lost 6 bases and the J gene lost 5 bases, with 16 bases spanning the gap. Per germline, CDR1 ENHRY and CDR2 SYGVKD. The DNA for the CDR3 is TGTGCCATCAGGACGGACAGAAACCTATATGGCTACACCTTC. Residues: CAIRTDRNLYGYTF.

As regards this clone: The germline gene is not matched at one end of the junction; a read error may be the cause. The rearrangement uses TRBV6-1 and TRBJ1-1, with a weak D call TRBD1 (6 bases). Germline assignment: CDR1 MNHNS and CDR2 SASEGT. The CDR3 runs 14 residues. As DNA, the CDR3 is TGTGCCAGCAGAGGCCTCTCGGGGGCTGACAGTTCTAACTTT. Translation gives CASRGLSGADSSNF.

This chain uses TRBV11-2 with TRBJ1-1; D ambiguous. Trimming took 5 bases from V and 1 from J, leaving 11 bases between them. Germline loops: CDR1 SGHAT, CDR2 FQNNGV. The CDR3 is 14 amino acids. The CDR3 protein is CASSRPERNTEAFF. In DNA, the CDR3 is TGTGCCAGCAGCCGACCAGAAAGGAACACTGAAGCTTTCTTT. The full variable domain, rest sourced from reference TRBV11-2 and TRBJ1-1, is EAGVAQSPRYKIIEKRQSVAFWCNPISGHATLYWYQQILGQGPKLLIQFQNNGVVDDSQLPKDRFSAERLKGVDSTLKIQPAKLEDSAVYLCASSRPERNTEAFFGQGTRLTVV.

CDR3 amino acids: CASSEYRGTDTQYF. The CDR3 coding sequence is TGTGCCAGCAGTGAATATCGGGGGACAGATACGCAGTATTTT. The chain uses TRBV6-1 and TRBJ2-3; perhaps TRBD2 as D (6 bases). Germline CDR1 reads MNHNS; CDR2 reads SASEGT. The CDR3 runs to 14 residues. V was cut by 2 bases and J by 3 bases, with 9 bases left in between.